Listed below are T cell receptor beta chains from one sample, sequenced in a study of post-analysis software for immune sequencing data. Via MiXCR, TCRdb re-called the PCR reads, giving one row per CDR3 protein. The table records 650,000 to 850,000 distinct CDR3 sequences, 46% of them present only once. Sequencing was performed on blood. All receptors come from a girl aged 5 to 17 with multiple sclerosis. Both conserved end residues are part of each CDR3. The order of the fields is D gene, clone size, V gene, J gene, CDR3 protein, CDR3 DNA. The D gene is left open where the match is weak. Size tells how often a clone was seen (once, few, many) or the class of an expanded clone, and some rows leave it out.

NA	NA	TRBV12-3/TRBV12-4	TRBJ2-1	CASSLTGYPMDEQFF	TGTGCCAGCAGCCTAACAGGGTACCCCATGGATGAGCAGTTCTTC
TRBD2	NA	TRBV27	TRBJ2-5	CASSLIAGTTKETQYF	TGTGCCAGCAGTTTAATCGCCGGGACTACGAAAGAGACCCAGTACTTC
NA	NA	TRBV7-2	TRBJ1-1	CAGSLEGQEAFF	TGTGCCGGCAGCTTAGAGGGGCAGGAAGCTTTCTTT
NA	few	TRBV5-8	TRBJ2-1	CASSLFGGEQFF	TGTGCCAGCAGCTTGTTCGGGGGTGAGCAGTTCTTC
TRBD1	few	TRBV7-9	TRBJ2-1	CASSLAGTGVLDEQFF	TGTGCCAGCAGCTTAGCAGGGACAGGGGTGTTGGATGAGCAGTTCTTC
TRBD2	NA	TRBV6-2/TRBV6-3	TRBJ2-7	CASSLTSAHYEQYF	TGTGCCAGCAGCCTGACTAGCGCGCACTACGAGCAGTACTTC
NA	NA	TRBV7-6	TRBJ2-1	CASSLREAGVAVSSYNEQFF	TGTGCCAGCAGCTTACGCGAAGCAGGGGTGGCGGTGAGCTCCTACAATGAGCAGTTCTTC
NA	few	TRBV12-5	TRBJ2-1	CASGLDGSGEQFF	TGTGCTAGTGGTTTGGATGGTTCGGGTGAGCAGTTCTTC
NA	NA	TRBV20-1	TRBJ1-5	CSARDHGYYSNQPQHF	TGCAGTGCTAGAGATCACGGATATTATAGCAATCAGCCCCAGCATTTT
TRBD1	NA	TRBV4-1	TRBJ1-4	CASSQEDRAFNEKLFF	TGCGCCAGCAGCCAAGAGGACAGGGCCTTTAATGAAAAACTGTTTTTT
TRBD2	NA	TRBV7-2	TRBJ2-7	CASSLTSGRHEQYF	TGTGCCAGCAGCTTAACTAGCGGGAGACACGAGCAGTACTTC
NA	NA	TRBV27	TRBJ2-3	CASSLSTTSDTQYF	TGTGCCAGCAGTTTATCGACAACTTCAGATACGCAGTATTTT
NA	NA	TRBV15	TRBJ1-4	CATSRGDRASGATNEKLFF	TGTGCCACCAGCAGAGGGGACCGTGCTTCGGGCGCAACTAATGAAAAACTGTTTTTT
TRBD2	NA	TRBV9	TRBJ2-1	CASSVVGGTGGSYNEQFF	TGTGCCAGCAGCGTAGTTGGGGGAACGGGGGGGAGTTACAATGAGCAGTTCTTC
TRBD2	NA	TRBV7-9	TRBJ2-7	CASSLREERDYEQYF	TGTGCCAGCAGCTTGCGGGAGGAGAGGGACTACGAGCAGTACTTC
TRBD2	NA	TRBV10-3	TRBJ2-7	CAISETLGLAPVEEQYF	TGTGCCATCAGTGAAACCTTGGGACTAGCCCCGGTCGAAGAGCAGTACTTC
NA	NA	TRBV20-1	TRBJ2-1	CSASLVAEQFF	TGCAGTGCTAGCTTAGTGGCTGAGCAGTTCTTC
NA	once	TRBV12-3/TRBV12-4	TRBJ2-1	CASSSGTRRDNEQFF	TGTGCCAGCAGCTCCGGGACCCGAAGGGACAATGAGCAGTTCTTC
NA	NA	TRBV6-2/TRBV6-3	TRBJ1-1	CASRQTGTEAFF	TGTGCCAGCAGGCAAACGGGGACTGAAGCTTTCTTT
NA	NA	TRBV6-1	TRBJ1-2	CASRVDRLYGYTF	TGTGCCAGCAGGGTAGACAGGCTCTATGGCTACACCTTC
TRBD2	few	TRBV20-1	TRBJ2-4	CSARGTSGSRDIQYF	TGCAGTGCTAGAGGGACTAGCGGGAGTAGGGACATTCAGTACTTC
TRBD2	few	TRBV7-2	TRBJ2-7	CASSLTSGPPPRDEQYF	TGTGCCAGCAGCTTGACTAGCGGGCCCCCACCACGCGACGAGCAGTACTTC
NA	NA	TRBV7-9	TRBJ2-7	CASSSTIEGSYEQYF	TGTGCCAGCAGCTCCACCATCGAAGGGTCCTACGAGCAGTACTTC
NA	NA	TRBV6-2/TRBV6-3	TRBJ2-5	CASGLTWQETQYF	TGTGCCAGCGGACTTACATGGCAAGAGACCCAGTACTTC
NA	few	TRBV6-6	TRBJ2-5	CASVPFVGGGGETQYF	TGTGCCAGCGTCCCTTTTGTTGGGGGTGGGGGGGAGACCCAGTACTTC
TRBD1	NA	TRBV30	TRBJ2-5	CAWTPQGTGVRTQYF	TGTGCCTGGACCCCACAGGGGACAGGGGTGCGGACCCAGTACTTC
NA	few	TRBV7-9	TRBJ2-1	CASSIRGAEQFF	TGTGCTAGCAGCATCAGGGGGGCTGAGCAGTTCTTC
TRBD1	NA	TRBV15	TRBJ2-1	CATTGTGNEQFF	TGTGCCACCACAGGGACAGGCAATGAGCAGTTCTTC
NA	NA	TRBV11-2	TRBJ2-6	CASSLDRDSAKFSGANVLTF	TGTGCCAGCAGCCTTGACCGGGACTCAGCCAAATTCTCTGGGGCCAACGTCCTGACTTTC
NA	NA	TRBV3-1	TRBJ1-1	CASSPRTNTEAFF	TGTGCCAGCAGCCCTCGGACGAACACTGAAGCTTTCTTT
TRBD2	NA	TRBV12-3/TRBV12-4	TRBJ2-7	CASSWGLAGYEQYF	TGTGCCAGCAGTTGGGGACTAGCGGGCTACGAGCAGTACTTC
NA	NA	TRBV25-1	TRBJ2-5	CASPRLVRETQYF	TGTGCCAGCCCTCGACTGGTTCGGGAGACCCAGTACTTC
NA	NA	TRBV7-2	TRBJ1-2	CASSLGGGLGGYTF	TGTGCCAGCAGCTTAGGCGGGGGGCTGGGTGGCTACACCTTC
NA	NA	TRBV6-1	TRBJ1-5	CASSRISGRGYSNQPQHF	TGTGCCAGCAGTCGGATTTCAGGGAGGGGATATAGCAATCAGCCCCAGCATTTT
TRBD2	NA	TRBV7-2	TRBJ2-3	CASSLEGLAGPGRYF	TGTGCCAGCAGCTTAGAGGGACTAGCGGGCCCAGGGCGGTATTTT
TRBD2	NA	TRBV7-6	TRBJ2-1	CASSWTSGTRSYNEQFF	TGTGCCAGCAGCTGGACTAGCGGGACACGTTCCTACAATGAGCAGTTCTTC
NA	NA	TRBV29-1	TRBJ1-2	CSVVDSDYTF	TGCAGCGTTGTGGACAGTGACTACACCTTC